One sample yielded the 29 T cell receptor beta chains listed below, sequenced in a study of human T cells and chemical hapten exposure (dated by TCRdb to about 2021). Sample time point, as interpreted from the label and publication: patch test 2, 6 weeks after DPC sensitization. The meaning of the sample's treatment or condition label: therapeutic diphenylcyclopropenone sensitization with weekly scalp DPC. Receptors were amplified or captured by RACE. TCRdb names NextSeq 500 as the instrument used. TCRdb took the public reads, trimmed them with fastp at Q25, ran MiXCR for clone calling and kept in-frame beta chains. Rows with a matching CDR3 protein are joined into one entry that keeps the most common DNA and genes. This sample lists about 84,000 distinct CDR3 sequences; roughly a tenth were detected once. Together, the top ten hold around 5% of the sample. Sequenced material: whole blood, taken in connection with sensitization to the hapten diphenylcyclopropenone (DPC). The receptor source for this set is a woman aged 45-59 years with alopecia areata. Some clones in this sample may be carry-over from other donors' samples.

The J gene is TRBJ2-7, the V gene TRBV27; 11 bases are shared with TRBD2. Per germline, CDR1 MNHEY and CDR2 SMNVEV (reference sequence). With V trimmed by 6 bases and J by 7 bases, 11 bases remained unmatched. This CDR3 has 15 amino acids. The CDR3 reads CASSVGTSGRGEQYF. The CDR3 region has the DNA TGTGCCAGCAGCGTAGGGACTAGCGGACGAGGGGAGCAGTACTTC.

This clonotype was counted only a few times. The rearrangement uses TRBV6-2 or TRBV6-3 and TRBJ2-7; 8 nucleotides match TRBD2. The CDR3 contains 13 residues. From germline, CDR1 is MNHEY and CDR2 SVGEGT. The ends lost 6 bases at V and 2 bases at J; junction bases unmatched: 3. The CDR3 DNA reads TGTGCCAGCAGCAAACTAGCGGCCTACGAGCAGTACTTC. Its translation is CASSKLAAYEQYF.

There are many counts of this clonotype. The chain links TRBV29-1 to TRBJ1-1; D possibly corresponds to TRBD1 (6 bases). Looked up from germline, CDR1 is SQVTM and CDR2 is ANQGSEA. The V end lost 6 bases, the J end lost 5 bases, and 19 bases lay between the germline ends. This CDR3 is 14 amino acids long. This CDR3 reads CSVYGQSSGTEAFF. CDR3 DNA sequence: TGCAGCGTGTATGGACAGAGTTCGGGGACTGAAGCTTTCTTT.

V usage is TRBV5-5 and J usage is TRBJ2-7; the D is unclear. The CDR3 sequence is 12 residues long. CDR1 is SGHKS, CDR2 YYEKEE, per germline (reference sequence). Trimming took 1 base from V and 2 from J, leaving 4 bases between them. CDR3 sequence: CASSLTAYEQYF. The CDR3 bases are TGTGCCAGCAGCTTGACAGCCTACGAGCAGTACTTC.

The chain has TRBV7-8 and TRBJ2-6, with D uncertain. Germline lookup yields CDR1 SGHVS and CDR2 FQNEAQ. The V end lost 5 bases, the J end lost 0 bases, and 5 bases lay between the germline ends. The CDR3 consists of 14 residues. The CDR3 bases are TGTGCCAGCAGCCAGACCTCTGGGGCCAACGTCCTGACTTTC. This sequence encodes CASSQTSGANVLTF.

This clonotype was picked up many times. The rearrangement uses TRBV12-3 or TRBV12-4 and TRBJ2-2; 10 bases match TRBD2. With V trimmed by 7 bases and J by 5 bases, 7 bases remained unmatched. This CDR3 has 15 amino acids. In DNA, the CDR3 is TGTGCCAGCATCCTTAGCGGGAGGAGGACCGGGGAGCTGTTTTTT. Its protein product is CASILSGRRTGELFF.

The CDR3: CASSLTGTGPSFGSEQYF. CDR3 in DNA: TGTGCCAGCAGTTTAACAGGGACAGGGCCTTCCTTCGGGTCCGAGCAGTACTTC. This chain links TRBV28 with TRBJ2-7; 9 nucleotides line up with TRBD1. CDR3 length: 18 residues. The trim removed 2 bases at V and 6 bases at J, leaving 17 bases unmatched. Germline CDR1 reads MDHEN; CDR2 reads SYDVKM.

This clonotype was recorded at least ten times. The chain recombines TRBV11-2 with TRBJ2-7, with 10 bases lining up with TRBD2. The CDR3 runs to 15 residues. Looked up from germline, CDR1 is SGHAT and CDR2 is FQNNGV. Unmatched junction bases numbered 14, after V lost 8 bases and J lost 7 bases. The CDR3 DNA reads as TGTGCCAGCTCGCCCATAGCGGGAGGAGTGGGTGAGCAGTACTTC. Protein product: CASSPIAGGVGEQYF.

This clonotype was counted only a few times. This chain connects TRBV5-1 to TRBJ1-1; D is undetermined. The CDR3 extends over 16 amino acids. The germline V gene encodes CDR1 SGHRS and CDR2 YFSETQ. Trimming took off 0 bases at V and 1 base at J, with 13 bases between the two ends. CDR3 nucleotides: TGCGCCAGCAGCTTGGTCCCGGGCCTGACGAACACTGAAGCTTTCTTT. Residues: CASSLVPGLTNTEAFF.

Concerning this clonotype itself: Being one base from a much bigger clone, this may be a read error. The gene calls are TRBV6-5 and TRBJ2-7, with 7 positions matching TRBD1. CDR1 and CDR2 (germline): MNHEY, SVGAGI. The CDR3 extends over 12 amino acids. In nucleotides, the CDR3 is TGTGCCAGCAGGACAGGGTACTACGAGCTGTACTTC. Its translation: CASRTGYYELYF.

The CDR3 DNA sequence: TGCGCCAGCAGCCAGGGCGGACAGGGAACGGTCCGTGAAAAACTGTTTTTT. Translation gives CASSQGGQGTVREKLFF. The genes are TRBV4-3 and TRBJ1-4; TRBD1 matches at 8 bases. The CDR3 contains 17 residues. Per germline, CDR1 LGHNA and CDR2 YSLEER. V dropped 3 bases and J dropped 7; count of bases not matched to a gene: 13.

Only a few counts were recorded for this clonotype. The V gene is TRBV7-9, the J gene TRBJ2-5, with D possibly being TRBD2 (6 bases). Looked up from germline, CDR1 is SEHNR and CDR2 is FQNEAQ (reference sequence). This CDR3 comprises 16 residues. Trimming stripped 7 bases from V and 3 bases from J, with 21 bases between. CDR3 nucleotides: TGTGCCAGCAACACTCAAACCGGGACTGGTAAAGAGACCCAGTACTTC. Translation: CASNTQTGTGKETQYF.

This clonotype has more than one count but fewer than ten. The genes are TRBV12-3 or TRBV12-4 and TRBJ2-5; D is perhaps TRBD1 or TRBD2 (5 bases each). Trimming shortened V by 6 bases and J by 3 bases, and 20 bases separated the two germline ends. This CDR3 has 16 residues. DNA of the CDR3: TGTGCCAGCAGCCCTACCCCCCCCGGGGCCGAAGAGACCCAGTACTTC. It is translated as CASSPTPPGAEETQYF.

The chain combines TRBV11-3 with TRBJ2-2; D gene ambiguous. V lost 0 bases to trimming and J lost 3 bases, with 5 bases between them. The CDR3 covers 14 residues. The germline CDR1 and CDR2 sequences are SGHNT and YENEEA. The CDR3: CASSLEADTGELFF. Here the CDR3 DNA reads TGTGCCAGCAGCTTAGAGGCAGACACCGGGGAGCTGTTTTTT.

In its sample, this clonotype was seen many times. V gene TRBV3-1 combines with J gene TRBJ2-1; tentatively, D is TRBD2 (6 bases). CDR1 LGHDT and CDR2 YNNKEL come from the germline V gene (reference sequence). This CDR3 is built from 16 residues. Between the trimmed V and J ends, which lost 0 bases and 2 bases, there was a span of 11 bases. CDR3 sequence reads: CASSQDGGMPYNEQFF. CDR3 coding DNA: TGTGCCAGCAGCCAAGATGGCGGGATGCCCTACAATGAGCAGTTCTTC.

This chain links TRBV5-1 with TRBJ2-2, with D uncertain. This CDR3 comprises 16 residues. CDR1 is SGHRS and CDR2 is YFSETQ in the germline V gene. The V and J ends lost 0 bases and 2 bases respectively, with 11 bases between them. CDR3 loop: CASSLEMQINTGELFF. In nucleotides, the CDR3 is TGCGCCAGCAGCTTGGAAATGCAGATCAACACCGGGGAGCTGTTTTTT.

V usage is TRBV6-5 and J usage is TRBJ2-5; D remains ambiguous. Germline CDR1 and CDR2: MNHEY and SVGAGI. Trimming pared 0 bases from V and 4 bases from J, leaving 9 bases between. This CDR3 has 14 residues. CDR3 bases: TGTGCCAGCAGTTACTCGACCAGGATAGAGACCCAGTACTTC. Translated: CASSYSTRIETQYF.

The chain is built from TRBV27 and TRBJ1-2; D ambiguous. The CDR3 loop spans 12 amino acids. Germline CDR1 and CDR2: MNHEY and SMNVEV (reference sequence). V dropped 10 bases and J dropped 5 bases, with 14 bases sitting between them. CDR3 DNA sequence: TGTGCCACCAGGACTATATGGTATGGCTACACCTTC. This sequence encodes CATRTIWYGYTF.

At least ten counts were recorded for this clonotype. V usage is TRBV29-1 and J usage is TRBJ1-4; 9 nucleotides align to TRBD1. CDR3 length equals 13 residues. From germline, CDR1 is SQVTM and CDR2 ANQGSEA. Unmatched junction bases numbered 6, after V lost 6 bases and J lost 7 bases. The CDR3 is CSVEQGAPEKLFF. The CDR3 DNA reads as TGCAGCGTCGAACAGGGGGCGCCTGAAAAACTGTTTTTT. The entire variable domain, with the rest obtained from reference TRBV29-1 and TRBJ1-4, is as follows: SAVISQKPSRDICQRGTSLTIQCQVDSQVTMMFWYRQQPGQSLTLIATANQGSEATYESGFVIDKFPISRPNLTFSTLTVSNMSPEDSSIYLCSVEQGAPEKLFFGSGTQLSVL.

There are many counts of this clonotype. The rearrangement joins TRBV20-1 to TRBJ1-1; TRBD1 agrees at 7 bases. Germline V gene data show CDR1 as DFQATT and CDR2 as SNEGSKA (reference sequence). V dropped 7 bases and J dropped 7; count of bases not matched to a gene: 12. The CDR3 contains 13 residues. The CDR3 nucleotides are TGCAGTGGGCAGAGACGACAGGGTGATGAAGCTTTCTTT. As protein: CSGQRRQGDEAFF.

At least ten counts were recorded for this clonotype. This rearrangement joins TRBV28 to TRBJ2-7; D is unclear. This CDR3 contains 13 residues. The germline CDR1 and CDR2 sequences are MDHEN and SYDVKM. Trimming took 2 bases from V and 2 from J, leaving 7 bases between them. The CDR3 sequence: CASSLPPTYEQYF. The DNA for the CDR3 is TGTGCCAGCAGTTTACCGCCCACCTACGAGCAGTACTTC.

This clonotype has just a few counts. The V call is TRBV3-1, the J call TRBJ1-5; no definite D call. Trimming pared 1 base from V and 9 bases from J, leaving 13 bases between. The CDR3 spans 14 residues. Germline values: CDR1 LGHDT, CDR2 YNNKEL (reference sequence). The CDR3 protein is CASSQVGIGLPQHF. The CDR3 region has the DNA TGTGCCAGCAGCCAAGTCGGGATCGGGCTGCCCCAGCATTTT.

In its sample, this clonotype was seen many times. The CDR3 DNA reads TGTGCCAGCAGCCAAGATATTGCTAGCGGGAGGTACAATGAGCAGTTCTTC. Translation: CASSQDIASGRYNEQFF. The J gene is TRBJ2-1, the V gene TRBV3-1; 11 bases line up with TRBD2. After removal of 0 bases from V and 4 bases from J, the junction contained 5 bases not matched to a gene. The CDR3 length is 17 residues. Looked up from germline, CDR1 is LGHDT and CDR2 is YNNKEL (reference sequence).

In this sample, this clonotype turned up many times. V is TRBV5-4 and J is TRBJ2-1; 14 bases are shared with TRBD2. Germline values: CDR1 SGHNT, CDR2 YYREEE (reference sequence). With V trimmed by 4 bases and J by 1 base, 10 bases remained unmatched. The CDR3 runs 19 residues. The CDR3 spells CASSRGTSGSRGSYNEQFF. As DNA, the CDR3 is TGTGCCAGCAGCCGGGGGACTAGCGGGAGTCGGGGATCCTACAATGAGCAGTTCTTC.

The CDR3 DNA reads TGTGCCAGCAGGATGGGACAGACAAATTCACCCCTCCACTTT. Protein sequence: CASRMGQTNSPLHF. The V gene is TRBV6-2 or TRBV6-3, the J gene TRBJ1-6; TRBD1 aligns across 7 bases. V lost 6 bases and J lost 7; bases outside the gene matches: 6. CDR1 MNHEY and CDR2 SVGEGT come from the germline V gene. CDR3 length: 14 residues.

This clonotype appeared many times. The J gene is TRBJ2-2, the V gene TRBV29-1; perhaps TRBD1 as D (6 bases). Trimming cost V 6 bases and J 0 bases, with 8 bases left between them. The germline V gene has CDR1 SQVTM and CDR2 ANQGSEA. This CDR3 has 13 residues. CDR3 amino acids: CSVDSSNTGELFF. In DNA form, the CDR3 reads TGCAGCGTGGACAGCTCGAACACCGGGGAGCTGTTTTTT.

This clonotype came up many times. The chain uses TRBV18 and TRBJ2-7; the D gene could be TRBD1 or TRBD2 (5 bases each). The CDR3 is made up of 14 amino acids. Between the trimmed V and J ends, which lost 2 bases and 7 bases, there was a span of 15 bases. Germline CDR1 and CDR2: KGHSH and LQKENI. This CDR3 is CASSPSGTRWEQYF. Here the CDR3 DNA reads TGTGCCAGCTCACCATCTGGGACCCGCTGGGAGCAGTACTTC.

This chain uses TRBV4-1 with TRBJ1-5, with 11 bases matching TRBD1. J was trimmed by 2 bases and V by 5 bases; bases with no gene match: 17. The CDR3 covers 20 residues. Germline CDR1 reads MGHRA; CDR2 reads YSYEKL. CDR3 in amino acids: CASSWDRGGIGNSGNQPQHF. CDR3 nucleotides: TGCGCCAGCAGCTGGGACAGGGGGGGTATTGGGAATAGTGGCAATCAGCCCCAGCATTTT.

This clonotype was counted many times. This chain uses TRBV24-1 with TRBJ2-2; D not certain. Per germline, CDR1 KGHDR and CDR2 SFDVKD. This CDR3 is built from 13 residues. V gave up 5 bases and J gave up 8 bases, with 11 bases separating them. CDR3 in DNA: TGTGCCACCAGTGCCCGACGCACTGGGGAGCTGTTTTTT. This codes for CATSARRTGELFF.